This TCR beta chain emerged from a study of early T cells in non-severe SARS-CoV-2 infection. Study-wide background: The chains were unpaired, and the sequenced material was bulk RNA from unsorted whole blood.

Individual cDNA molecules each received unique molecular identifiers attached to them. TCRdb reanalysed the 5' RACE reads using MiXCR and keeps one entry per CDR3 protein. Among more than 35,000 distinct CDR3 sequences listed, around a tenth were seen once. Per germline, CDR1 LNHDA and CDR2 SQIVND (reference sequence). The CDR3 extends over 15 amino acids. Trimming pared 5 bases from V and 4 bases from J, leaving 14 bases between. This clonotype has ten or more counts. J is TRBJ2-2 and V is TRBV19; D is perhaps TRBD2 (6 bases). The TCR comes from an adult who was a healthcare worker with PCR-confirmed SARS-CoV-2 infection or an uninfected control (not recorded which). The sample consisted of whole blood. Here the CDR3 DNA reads TGTGCCAGTAGTTCCCGGGACTCCTTCACCGGGGAGCTGTTTTTT. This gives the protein CASSSRDSFTGELFF.